These 4 T cell receptor beta chains were all obtained from the same sample, sequenced in a study of blood T cell repertoires in COVID-19. Sequencing was performed with immunoSEQ multiplex PCR; in TCRdb, only in-frame clones are kept and a portion is missing. Counted here are around 73,000 clones, about 79% occurring once; the ten biggest clones make up around 4.1%. The sample comprised peripheral blood. The source of these receptors is a woman aged 55-75 years with acute or convalescent COVID-19.

The chain links TRBV5-1 to TRBJ2-2; D is possibly TRBD1 (6 bases). Trimming took off 3 bases at V and 1 base at J, with 7 bases between the two ends. The CDR3 has 14 amino acids. Germline CDR1 SGHRS, CDR2 YFSETQ. This CDR3 reads CASSSGVNTGELFF. In nucleotides, the CDR3 is TGCGCCAGCAGCTCAGGGGTGAACACCGGGGAGCTGTTTTTT.

The V gene is TRBV6-6, the J gene TRBJ1-2; 8 bases line up with TRBD1. This CDR3 is built from 13 residues. Germline CDR1 MNHNY, CDR2 SVGAGI (reference sequence). V shed 5 bases and J 3 bases; nucleotides not matched to a gene: 2. This chain's CDR3 is CASSTTGDYGYTF. Written as DNA, the CDR3 is TGTGCCAGCAGTACGACAGGGGACTATGGCTACACCTTC.

The chain joins TRBV27 to TRBJ2-4; 7 bases match TRBD1. CDR1 and CDR2 (germline): MNHEY, SMNVEV (reference sequence). Trimming cost V 5 bases and J 0 bases; bases outside gene matches: 10. The CDR3 runs 17 residues. In DNA form, the CDR3 reads TGTGCCAGCAGTGCCTCGGACAGGAGGATAGCCAAAAACATTCAGTACTTC. As protein: CASSASDRRIAKNIQYF.

This clone was picked up a small number of times. The chain links TRBV4-2 to TRBJ1-5; possibly TRBD1 for D (6 bases). The germline CDR1 and CDR2 sequences are LGHNA and YNFKEQ. V was trimmed by 4 bases and J by 6 bases, leaving 10 bases between them. The CDR3 is 13 residues long. The CDR3 bases are TGTGCCAGCAGCCTACAGGGTACTCAGCCCCAGCATTTT. This sequence encodes CASSLQGTQPQHF.